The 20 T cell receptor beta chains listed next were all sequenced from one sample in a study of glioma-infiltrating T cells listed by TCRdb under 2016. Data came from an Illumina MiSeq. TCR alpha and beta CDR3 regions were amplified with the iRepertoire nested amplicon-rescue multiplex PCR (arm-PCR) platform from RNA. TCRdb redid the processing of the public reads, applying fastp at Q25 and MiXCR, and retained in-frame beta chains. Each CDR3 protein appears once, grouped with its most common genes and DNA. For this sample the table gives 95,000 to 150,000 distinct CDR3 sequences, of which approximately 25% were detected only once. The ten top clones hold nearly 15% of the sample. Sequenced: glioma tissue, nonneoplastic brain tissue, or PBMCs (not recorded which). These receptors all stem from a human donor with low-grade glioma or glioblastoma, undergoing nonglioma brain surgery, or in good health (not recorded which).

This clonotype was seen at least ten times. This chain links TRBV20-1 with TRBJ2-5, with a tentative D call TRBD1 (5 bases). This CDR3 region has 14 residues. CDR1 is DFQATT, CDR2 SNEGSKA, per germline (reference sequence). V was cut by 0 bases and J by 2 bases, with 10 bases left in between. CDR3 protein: CSARDGRGQETQYF. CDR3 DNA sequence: TGCAGTGCTAGAGATGGAAGGGGTCAAGAGACCCAGTACTTC.

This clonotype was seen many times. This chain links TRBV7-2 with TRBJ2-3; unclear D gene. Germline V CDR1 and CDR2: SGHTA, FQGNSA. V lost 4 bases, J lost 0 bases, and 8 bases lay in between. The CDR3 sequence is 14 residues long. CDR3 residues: CASSSTTSTDTQYF. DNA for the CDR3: TGTGCCAGCAGCTCCACGACTAGCACAGATACGCAGTATTTT.

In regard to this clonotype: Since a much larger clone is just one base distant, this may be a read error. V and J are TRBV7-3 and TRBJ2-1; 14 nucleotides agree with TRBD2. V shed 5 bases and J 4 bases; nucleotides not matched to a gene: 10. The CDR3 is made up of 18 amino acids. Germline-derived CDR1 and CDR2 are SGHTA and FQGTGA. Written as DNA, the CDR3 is TGTGCCAGCAGCCTCCTTAGACTAGCGGGAGGGCCGTACAATGAGCAGTTCTTC. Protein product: CASSLLRLAGGPYNEQFF.

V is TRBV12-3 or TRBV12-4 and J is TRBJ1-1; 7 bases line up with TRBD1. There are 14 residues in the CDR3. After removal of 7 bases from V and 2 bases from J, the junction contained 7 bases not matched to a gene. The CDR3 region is CASTPRGGNTEAFF. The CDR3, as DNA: TGTGCCAGCACCCCCCGAGGGGGCAACACTGAAGCTTTCTTT.

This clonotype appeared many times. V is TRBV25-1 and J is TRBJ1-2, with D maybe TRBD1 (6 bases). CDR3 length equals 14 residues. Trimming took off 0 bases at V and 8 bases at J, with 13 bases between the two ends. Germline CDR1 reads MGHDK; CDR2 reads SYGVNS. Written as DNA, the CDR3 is TGTGCCAGCAGTGAATACGGCAGGGACACCGGCTACACCTTC. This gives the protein CASSEYGRDTGYTF.

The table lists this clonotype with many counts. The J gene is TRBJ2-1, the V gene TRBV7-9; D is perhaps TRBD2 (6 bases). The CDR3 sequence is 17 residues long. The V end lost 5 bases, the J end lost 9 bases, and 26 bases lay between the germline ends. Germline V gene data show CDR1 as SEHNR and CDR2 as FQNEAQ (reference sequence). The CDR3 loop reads CASSQPPGVKIYSEQFF. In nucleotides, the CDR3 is TGTGCCAGCAGCCAACCCCCGGGAGTAAAGATTTATAGTGAGCAGTTCTTC.

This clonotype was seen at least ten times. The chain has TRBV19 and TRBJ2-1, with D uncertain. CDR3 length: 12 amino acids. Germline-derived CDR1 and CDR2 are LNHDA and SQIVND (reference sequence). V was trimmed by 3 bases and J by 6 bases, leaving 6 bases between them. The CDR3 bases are TGTGCCAGTAGTATTATCGCCAATGAGCAGTTCTTC. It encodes CASSIIANEQFF.

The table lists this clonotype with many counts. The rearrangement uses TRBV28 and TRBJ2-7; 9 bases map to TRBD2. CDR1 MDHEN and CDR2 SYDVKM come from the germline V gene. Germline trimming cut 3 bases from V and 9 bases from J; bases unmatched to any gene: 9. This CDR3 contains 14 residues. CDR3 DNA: TGTGCCAGCAGTTTGTCCGCGGGAGGGAGGGGGCAGTACTTC. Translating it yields CASSLSAGGRGQYF.

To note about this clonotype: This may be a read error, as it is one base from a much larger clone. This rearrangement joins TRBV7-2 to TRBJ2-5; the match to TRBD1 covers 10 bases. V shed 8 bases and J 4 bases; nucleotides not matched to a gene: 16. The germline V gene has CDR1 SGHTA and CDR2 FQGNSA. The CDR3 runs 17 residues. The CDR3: CASRKGPGQGWGETQYF. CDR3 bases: TGTGCCAGCCGTAAAGGCCCGGGACAGGGGTGGGGAGAGACCCAGTACTTC.

CDR3 sequence: CASSQTDDTVAGELFF. The CDR3 bases are TGTGCCAGCAGCCAAACAGATGATACGGTCGCCGGGGAGCTGTTTTTT. The chain recombines TRBV4-2 with TRBJ2-2; D remains unclear. Per germline, CDR1 LGHNA and CDR2 YNFKEQ. The CDR3 loop spans 16 amino acids. Between the trimmed V and J ends, which lost 2 bases and 6 bases, there was a span of 16 bases.

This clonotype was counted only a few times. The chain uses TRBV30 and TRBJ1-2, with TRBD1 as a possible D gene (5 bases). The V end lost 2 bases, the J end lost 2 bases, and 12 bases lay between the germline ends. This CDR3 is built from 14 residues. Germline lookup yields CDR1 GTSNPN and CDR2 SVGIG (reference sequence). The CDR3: CAWSRQTTNYGYTF. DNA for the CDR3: TGTGCCTGGAGTCGACAGACTACCAACTATGGCTACACCTTC.

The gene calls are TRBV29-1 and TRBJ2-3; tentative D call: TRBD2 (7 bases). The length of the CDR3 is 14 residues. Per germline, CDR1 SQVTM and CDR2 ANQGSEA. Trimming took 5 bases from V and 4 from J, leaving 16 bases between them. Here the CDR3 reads CSVLGGRGADTQYF. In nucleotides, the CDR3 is TGCAGCGTTTTGGGGGGGCGAGGTGCAGATACGCAGTATTTT.

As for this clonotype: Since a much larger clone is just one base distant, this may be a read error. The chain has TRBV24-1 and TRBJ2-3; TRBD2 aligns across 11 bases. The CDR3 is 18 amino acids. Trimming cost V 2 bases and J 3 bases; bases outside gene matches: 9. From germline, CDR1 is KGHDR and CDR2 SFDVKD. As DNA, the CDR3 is TGTGCCACCAGTGATTGGTCCGGGACTAGCGGTAAAACAGATACGCAGTATTTT. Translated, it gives CATSDWSGTSGKTDTQYF.

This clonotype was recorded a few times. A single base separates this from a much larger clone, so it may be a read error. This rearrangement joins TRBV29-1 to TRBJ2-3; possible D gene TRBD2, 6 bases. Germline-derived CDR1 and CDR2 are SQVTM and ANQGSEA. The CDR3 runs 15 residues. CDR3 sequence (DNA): TGCAGCGTCCTAGGACTAAATGGTGTTACAGATACGAAGTATTTT. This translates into CSVLGLNGVTDTKYF.

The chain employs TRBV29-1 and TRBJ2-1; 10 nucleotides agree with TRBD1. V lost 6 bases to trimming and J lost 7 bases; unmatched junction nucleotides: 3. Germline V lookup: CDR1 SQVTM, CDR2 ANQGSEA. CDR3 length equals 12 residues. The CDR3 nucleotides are TGCAGCGTAAGGACAGGGGGGAATGAGCAGTTCTTC. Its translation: CSVRTGGNEQFF.

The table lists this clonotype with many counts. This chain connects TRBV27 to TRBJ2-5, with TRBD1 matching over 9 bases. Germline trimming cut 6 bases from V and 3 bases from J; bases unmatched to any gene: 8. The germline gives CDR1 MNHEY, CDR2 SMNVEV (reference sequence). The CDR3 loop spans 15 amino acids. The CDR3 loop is CASSTRRTGEETQYF. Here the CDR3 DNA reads TGTGCCAGCAGCACCAGAAGGACAGGGGAAGAGACCCAGTACTTC.

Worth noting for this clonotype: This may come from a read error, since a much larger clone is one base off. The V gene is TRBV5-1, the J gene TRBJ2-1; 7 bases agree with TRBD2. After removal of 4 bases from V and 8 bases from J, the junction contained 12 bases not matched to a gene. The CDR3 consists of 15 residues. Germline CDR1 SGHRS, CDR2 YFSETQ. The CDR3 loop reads CASSPSDGGIHEQFF. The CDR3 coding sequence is TGCGCCAGCAGCCCCTCCGACGGGGGGATTCATGAGCAGTTCTTC.

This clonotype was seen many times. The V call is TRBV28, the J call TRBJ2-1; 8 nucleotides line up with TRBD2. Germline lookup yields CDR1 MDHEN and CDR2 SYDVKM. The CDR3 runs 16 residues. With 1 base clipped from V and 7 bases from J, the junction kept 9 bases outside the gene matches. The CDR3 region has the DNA TGTGCCAGCAGTTTATCCCGAACTAGCGGAGTTAATGAGCAGTTCTTC. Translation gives CASSLSRTSGVNEQFF.

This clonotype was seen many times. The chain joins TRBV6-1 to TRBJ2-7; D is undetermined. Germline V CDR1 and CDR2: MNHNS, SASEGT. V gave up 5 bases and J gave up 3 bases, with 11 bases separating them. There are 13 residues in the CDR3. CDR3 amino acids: CASSLRTDYEQYF. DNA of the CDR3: TGTGCCAGCAGTTTAAGGACGGACTACGAGCAGTACTTC.

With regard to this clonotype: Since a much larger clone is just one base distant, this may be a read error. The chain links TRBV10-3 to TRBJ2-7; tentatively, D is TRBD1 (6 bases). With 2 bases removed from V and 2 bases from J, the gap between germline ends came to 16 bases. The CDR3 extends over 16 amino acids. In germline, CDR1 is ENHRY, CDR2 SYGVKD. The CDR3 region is CAISELRQESPYEQYF. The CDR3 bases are TGTGCCATCAGTGAGCTCCGACAGGAGAGCCCCTACGAGCAGTACTTC.